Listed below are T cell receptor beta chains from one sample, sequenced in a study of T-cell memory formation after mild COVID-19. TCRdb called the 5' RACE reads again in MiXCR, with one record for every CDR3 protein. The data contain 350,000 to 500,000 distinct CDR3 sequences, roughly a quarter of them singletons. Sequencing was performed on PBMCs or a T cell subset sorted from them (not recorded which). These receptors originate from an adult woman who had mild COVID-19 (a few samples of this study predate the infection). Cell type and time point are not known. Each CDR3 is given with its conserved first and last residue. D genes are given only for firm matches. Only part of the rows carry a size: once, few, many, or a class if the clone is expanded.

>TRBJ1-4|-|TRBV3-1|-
CASRQQGSEKLFF
TGTGCCAGCAGACAACAGGGAAGCGAAAAACTGTTTTTT
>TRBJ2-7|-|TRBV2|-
CASSGPYEQYF
TGTGCCAGCAGCGGGCCCTACGAGCAGTACTTC
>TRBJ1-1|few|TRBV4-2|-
CASSQNRRIEAFF
TGTGCCAGCAGCCAAAACCGCAGGATCGAAGCTTTCTTT
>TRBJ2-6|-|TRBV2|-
CASSVGVQWSGANVLTF
TGTGCCAGCAGTGTAGGAGTCCAGTGGTCTGGGGCCAACGTCCTGACTTTC
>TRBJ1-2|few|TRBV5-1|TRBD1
CASNPGTGYGYTF
TGCGCCAGCAACCCCGGGACAGGTTATGGCTACACCTTC
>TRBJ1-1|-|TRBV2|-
CASSESGGTFGAFF
TGTGCCAGCAGTGAATCTGGCGGGACATTCGGAGCTTTCTTT
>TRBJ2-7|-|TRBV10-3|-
CAIRSGVHEQYF
TGTGCCATCAGATCAGGGGTGCACGAGCAGTACTTC
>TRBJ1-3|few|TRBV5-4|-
CASSLAAGNTIYF
TGTGCCAGCAGCTTGGCTGCCGGAAACACCATATATTTT
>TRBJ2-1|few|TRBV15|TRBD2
CATSLTSGGPSWQFF
TGTGCCACCAGCCTTACTAGCGGGGGACCCTCTTGGCAGTTCTTC
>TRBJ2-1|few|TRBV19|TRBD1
CASSMWDSSYNEQFF
TGTGCCAGTAGTATGTGGGACAGCTCCTACAATGAGCAGTTCTTC
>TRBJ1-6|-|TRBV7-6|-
CASSRRGTARNSPLHF
TGTGCCAGCAGCCGGAGGGGGACGGCTCGTAATTCACCCCTCCACTTT